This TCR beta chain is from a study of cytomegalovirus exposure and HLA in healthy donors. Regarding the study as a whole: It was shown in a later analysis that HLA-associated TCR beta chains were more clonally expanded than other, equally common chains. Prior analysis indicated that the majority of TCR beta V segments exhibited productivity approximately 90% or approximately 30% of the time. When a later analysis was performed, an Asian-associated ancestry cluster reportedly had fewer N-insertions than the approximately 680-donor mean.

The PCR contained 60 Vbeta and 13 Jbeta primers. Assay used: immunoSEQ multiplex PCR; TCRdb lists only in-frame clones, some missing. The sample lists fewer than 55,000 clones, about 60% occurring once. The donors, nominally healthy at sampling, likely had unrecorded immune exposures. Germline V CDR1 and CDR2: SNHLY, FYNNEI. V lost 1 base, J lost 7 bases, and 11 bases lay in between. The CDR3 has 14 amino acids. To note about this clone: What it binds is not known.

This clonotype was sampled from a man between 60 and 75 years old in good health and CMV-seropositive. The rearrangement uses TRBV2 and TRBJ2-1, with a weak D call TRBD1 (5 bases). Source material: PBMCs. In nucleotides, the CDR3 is TGTGCCAGCAGTGAAGACCAGGGAATAAATGAGCAGTTCTTC. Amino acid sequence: CASSEDQGINEQFF.